These 5 T cell receptor beta chains share one sample of origin, sequenced in a study of cytomegalovirus exposure and HLA in healthy donors. Measured with immunoSEQ multiplex PCR; TCRdb has only the in-frame clones, and not every one. The sample holds approximately 170,000 clones, around 82% seen once. The sample consisted of PBMCs. The receptors here all came from a man aged 30 to 45 in good health and CMV-seropositive.

This chain joins TRBV14 and TRBJ2-1; D ambiguous. The germline V gene has CDR1 SGHDN and CDR2 FVKESK. The germline V and J ends were trimmed by 2 bases and 0 bases, with 8 bases remaining between them. The CDR3 sequence is 15 residues long. Here the CDR3 DNA reads TGTGCCAGCAGCCAATTGGGCGACTCCTACAATGAGCAGTTCTTC. As protein: CASSQLGDSYNEQFF.

The J gene is TRBJ2-1, the V gene TRBV7-6; the match to TRBD2 covers 7 bases. The CDR3 has 16 residues. The V segment lost 1 base and the J segment 4 bases; nucleotides outside the gene matches: 7. Germline CDR1 SGHVS, CDR2 FNYEAQ. The CDR3 region is CASSLVGGDAYNEQFF. CDR3 DNA sequence: TGTGCCAGCAGCTTAGTTGGGGGGGACGCATACAATGAGCAGTTCTTC.

V usage is TRBV7-3 and J usage is TRBJ2-4, with D perhaps matching TRBD1 (6 bases). Germline V gives CDR1 SGHTA, CDR2 FQGTGA. The CDR3 length is 17 residues. V lost 5 bases to trimming and J lost 5 bases, with 22 bases between them. For the CDR3, the DNA is TGTGCCAGCAGCGTGCGCCGGGACAACGGTTACCAAAACATTCAGTACTTC. Its translation is CASSVRRDNGYQNIQYF.

Worth noting for this clone: A far larger clone is only one base removed, so a read error is likely. J is TRBJ2-7 and V is TRBV5-1; 9 nucleotides match TRBD1. The CDR3 has 14 amino acids. V was clipped by 4 bases and J by 5 bases; unmatched bases: 7. Germline-derived CDR1 and CDR2 are SGHRS and YFSETQ. The CDR3 DNA reads as TGCGCCAGCAGCAGGGGGACAGGGACGGACGAGCAGTACTTC. This encodes CASSRGTGTDEQYF.

V gene TRBV18 combines with J gene TRBJ1-5; TRBD1 matches 8 bases. In germline, CDR1 is KGHSH, CDR2 LQKENI. The CDR3 length is 16 residues. Losses at the gene ends were 5 bases for V and 1 base for J; bases not matched to a gene: 7. In nucleotides, the CDR3 is TGTGCCAGCTCATCAGAGGACAGGGCGAGCAATCAGCCCCAGCATTTT. Its protein is CASSSEDRASNQPQHF.